This T cell receptor (beta chain) was found in a study of cytomegalovirus exposure and HLA in healthy donors. Turning to the study itself: Early released data had roughly 81 million unique TCRs, all coming from HLA-typed donors.

Study-wide results and limits: It was confirmed in vitro that a few of the CMV-associated chains were specific for CMV antigens. Reports described diagnosis of cytomegalovirus status by the classifier as highly specific and sensitive. Highly shared sequence variants in one cluster were likely a sequencing artifact.

The PCR used 60 Vbeta and 13 Jbeta primers. TCRdb's copy holds only in-frame clones and misses some; the assay was immunoSEQ multiplex PCR. The table lists around 170,000 clones, approximately 84% of them singletons, with 3.5% to 4% in the top ten. In regard to this clone: Its target is unknown.

The CDR3 is made up of 15 amino acids. V shed 8 bases and J shed 9 bases, with 23 bases lying between them. Germline lookup yields CDR1 MDHEN and CDR2 SYDVKM. What was sequenced was PBMCs. This TCR derives from a man aged 50 or older in good health and CMV-seronegative. The chain carries TRBV28 and TRBJ1-5; D unresolved. CDR3 bases: TGTGCCAGCCAACTGCGAGGGAACGGGGTTCGGCCCCAGCATTTT. This gives the protein CASQLRGNGVRPQHF. The full variable domain, completed using reference TRBV28 and TRBJ1-5, is DVKVTQSSRYLVKRTGEKVFLECVQDMDHENMFWYRQDPGLGLRLIYFSYDVKMKEKGDIPEGYSVSREKKERFSLILESASTNQTSMYLCASQLRGNGVRPQHFGDGTRLSIL.